The 18 T cell receptor beta chains below all came from one sample that was sequenced in a study of early T cells in non-severe SARS-CoV-2 infection. TCRdb re-called the 5' RACE reads through MiXCR, storing one row per CDR3 protein. The sample includes approximately 81,000 distinct CDR3 sequences, over 12% of them seen just once. Specimen: whole blood. These receptors all stem from an adult who was a healthcare worker with PCR-confirmed SARS-CoV-2 infection or an uninfected control (not recorded which).

This clonotype was counted between two and nine times. V gene TRBV3-1 combines with J gene TRBJ2-7; D is undetermined. Germline CDR1 is LGHDT and CDR2 is YNNKEL (reference sequence). The CDR3 length is 11 residues. V was shortened by 1 base and J by 7 bases, with 5 bases between the two germline ends. This chain's CDR3 is CASSQVSEQYF. Written as DNA, the CDR3 is TGTGCCAGCAGCCAAGTTTCAGAGCAGTACTTC.

This clonotype has only a few counts. The chain carries TRBV11-2 and TRBJ2-5; 12 bases are shared with TRBD2. Germline lookup yields CDR1 SGHAT and CDR2 FQNNGV. The CDR3 is 15 amino acids. The V gene end was trimmed by 5 bases and the J gene end by 7 bases; junction bases not matched to a gene: 8. The CDR3, as DNA: TGTGCCAGCAGCCGCTCTAGCGGGGGGGCCCGGACCCAGTACTTC. As protein: CASSRSSGGARTQYF.

This clonotype has at least ten counts. This sequence joins TRBV4-2 and TRBJ1-6; no clear D. The CDR3 is 18 residues long. The germline CDR1 and CDR2 sequences are LGHNA and YNFKEQ. V lost 0 bases to trimming and J lost 0 bases, with 12 bases between them. The CDR3 reads CASSQEGLLSSYNSPLHF. CDR3 coding DNA: TGTGCCAGCAGCCAAGAGGGCCTCCTAAGCTCCTATAATTCACCCCTCCACTTT.

There are many counts of this clonotype. The chain combines TRBV11-2 with TRBJ2-7, with 7 bases lining up with TRBD1. Germline V gene sequence: CDR1 SGHAT, CDR2 FQNNGV. The CDR3 sequence is 16 residues long. J lost 1 base, V lost 5 bases, and 11 bases had no gene match. In DNA form, the CDR3 reads TGTGCCAGCAGCAATCCAAAGGGGGCGGCTTCCTACGAGCAGTACTTC. It encodes CASSNPKGAASYEQYF.

The genes are TRBV12-3 or TRBV12-4 and TRBJ2-1, with TRBD2 identical over 8 bases. V was pared by 10 bases and J by 10 bases, with 15 bases of the junction left unmatched. This CDR3 spans 14 amino acids. The DNA of the CDR3 is TGTGCCACCACGGACGGGGCGGGGGGATACGAGCAGTTCTTC. It codes for CATTDGAGGYEQFF.

This chain joins TRBV14 and TRBJ2-3, with D maybe TRBD1 (5 bases). CDR3 size: 15 residues. V was shortened by 0 bases and J by 1 base, with 8 bases between the two germline ends. Germline V lookup: CDR1 SGHDN, CDR2 FVKESK. The CDR3 here is CASSQEQGGTDTQYF. CDR3 bases: TGTGCCAGCAGCCAAGAGCAGGGCGGCACAGATACGCAGTATTTT.

This clonotype was seen only a few times. This sequence joins TRBV5-1 and TRBJ2-5, with D possibly matching TRBD1 (5 bases). Germline V gene lookup returns CDR1 SGHRS and CDR2 YFSETQ. Trimming shortened V by 4 bases and J by 3 bases, and 16 bases separated the two germline ends. The CDR3 totals 15 residues. CDR3 nucleotide sequence: TGCGCCAGCAGCCGCCGGGCAGGGTGGGAAGAGACCCAGTACTTC. Protein product: CASSRRAGWEETQYF.

In its sample, this clonotype was seen many times. The chain links TRBV29-1 to TRBJ2-7, with TRBD1 matching over 8 bases. Germline trimming cut 2 bases from V and 7 bases from J; bases unmatched to any gene: 4. Germline-derived CDR1 and CDR2 are SQVTM and ANQGSEA. The CDR3 contains 12 residues. The CDR3 loop is CSVEPTGGEQYF. The DNA for the CDR3 is TGCAGCGTTGAACCAACAGGGGGAGAGCAGTACTTC.

This clonotype has at least ten counts. V gene TRBV6-1 combines with J gene TRBJ1-5; D is uncertain. Germline V lookup: CDR1 MNHNS, CDR2 SASEGT. This CDR3 has 13 amino acids. Trimming removed 1 base at V and 4 bases at J, with 5 bases between. The CDR3: CASSEGRNQPQHF. The DNA of the CDR3 is TGTGCCAGCAGTGAAGGCCGAAATCAGCCCCAGCATTTT.

This clonotype turned up a few times. This sequence joins TRBV30 and TRBJ1-1, with D unclear. Germline V lookup: CDR1 GTSNPN, CDR2 SVGIG (reference sequence). This CDR3 comprises 16 residues. V was clipped by 4 bases and J by 0 bases, with 18 bases between them. The DNA of the CDR3 is TGTGCCTGGAAAACCCCCCGAACAGTCATGAACACTGAAGCTTTCTTT. Residues: CAWKTPRTVMNTEAFF.

This clonotype has only one observation. Mismatch with germline at one junction end may stem from a read error. This chain connects TRBV5-1 to TRBJ2-3, with D possibly being TRBD2 (6 bases). The CDR3 length is 15 residues. Germline V gene sequence: CDR1 SGHRS, CDR2 YFSETQ. CDR3 in amino acids: CASCLEGMSTDTQYF. For the CDR3, the DNA is TGCGCCAGCTGCTTGGAGGGGATGAGCACAGATACGCAGTATTTT.

Remarks on this clonotype: One base away lies a much larger clone, so this may be a sequencing read error. The chain links TRBV19 to TRBJ1-4; 9 bases line up with TRBD1. J lost 7 bases, V lost 5 bases, and 8 bases had no gene match. The CDR3 is 15 residues long. Germline V gives CDR1 LNHDA, CDR2 SQIVND (reference sequence). CDR3 DNA: TGTGCCAGTAGTTCACCCGGGACAGGGACTGAAAAACTGTTTTTT. This encodes CASSSPGTGTEKLFF.

In its sample, this clonotype was seen many times. The V call is TRBV12-3 or TRBV12-4, the J call TRBJ1-3; 9 bases are a match to TRBD1. This CDR3 region has 19 residues. J gave up 0 bases and V 8 bases, and 17 bases lay outside the gene matches. The CDR3 reads CASLPGQGARSYSGNTIYF. The CDR3 DNA follows: TGTGCCAGCCTCCCGGGACAGGGAGCGAGAAGCTACTCTGGAAACACCATATATTTT.

The table lists this clonotype with many counts. The V and J genes are TRBV10-1 and TRBJ2-6; a weak D match, TRBD1 (6 bases). The CDR3 spans 18 residues. The ends were cut back, 6 bases at V and 4 bases at J, with 22 bases in the middle. From germline, CDR1 is WNHNN and CDR2 SYGVQD (reference sequence). The CDR3 coding sequence is TGCGCCAGCAGCATTAGGGACATCGATTCTAGAGGGGCCAACGTCCTGACTTTC. Its protein product is CASSIRDIDSRGANVLTF.

This clonotype appeared a few times. The chain is built from TRBV28 and TRBJ2-1; D is unresolved. With 7 bases removed from V and 12 bases from J, the gap between germline ends came to 16 bases. This CDR3 is 12 amino acids long. The germline CDR1 and CDR2 sequences are MDHEN and SYDVKM. The CDR3 here is CASTTTPTRQFF. In DNA, the CDR3 is TGTGCCAGCACAACGACTCCGACAAGGCAGTTCTTC.

The V call is TRBV6-1, the J call TRBJ2-7, with D tentatively TRBD1 or TRBD2 (5 bases each). V was clipped by 3 bases and J by 3 bases, with 12 bases between them. CDR1 and CDR2 (germline): MNHNS, SASEGT. The CDR3 is 14 amino acids. Written as DNA, the CDR3 is TGTGCCAGCAGTGAGATTGGGGGAGTCTACGAGCAGTACTTC. This translates into CASSEIGGVYEQYF.

CDR3 coding DNA: TGTGCCAGCAGCCAAGCGGGGAGGGAGCGATCACCCCTCCACTTT. Its protein is CASSQAGRERSPLHF. This sequence joins TRBV4-2 and TRBJ1-6, with no clear D. Trimming pared 1 base from V and 10 bases from J, leaving 14 bases between. This CDR3 has 15 amino acids. Germline V gives CDR1 LGHNA, CDR2 YNFKEQ.

This clonotype came up many times. The genes are TRBV18 and TRBJ1-5; a possible D gene is TRBD1 (6 bases). Between the trimmed V and J ends, which lost 2 bases and 2 bases, there was a span of 13 bases. CDR3 length equals 16 residues. Per germline, CDR1 KGHSH and CDR2 LQKENI. The CDR3 DNA sequence: TGTGCCAGCTCACCATGGGGGGGCAAGGGCAATCAGCCCCAGCATTTT. Amino acids: CASSPWGGKGNQPQHF.